Sequencing of this T cell receptor (beta chain) was carried out in a study of beta chain features in type 1 diabetes. About the study: Patients did not differ from healthy donors in age, gender or cell yield. Study results and caveats: Insertion counts at VDJ junctions were lower in type 1 diabetes patients, who also showed more deletions there. Across all four CD4+ subsets, people with type 1 diabetes showed modestly shorter TCRB CDR3s.

Each of the CD4+ naive, central memory, regulatory and stem cell-like memory populations was sorted via CD45RO/CCR7/CD25/CD127/CD95/CD27. Germline assignment: CDR1 SGHAT and CDR2 FQNNGV. The germline V and J ends were trimmed by 1 base and 4 bases, with 12 bases remaining between them. The CDR3 covers 15 residues. Note on this clone: Its target is unknown.

The whole isolated RNA underwent reverse transcription, so sequencing captured expressed TCRB transcripts. Assay: immunoSEQ multiplex PCR; the TCRdb copy retains only in-frame clones and omits some. The data contain under 900,000 clones, 17% of them singletons. This rearrangement joins TRBV11-2 to TRBJ2-3; possibly TRBD2 for D (5 bases). Sequencing was performed on naive CD4+ T cells from blood. This receptor was identified in a woman in her late teens or twenties in good health. The CDR3 DNA sequence: TGTGCCAGCAGCTTAGCCCCCGGGGAATCAGATACGCAGTATTTT. It encodes CASSLAPGESDTQYF.